Described below is a single TCR beta chain sequence and its context. These data are taken from a study of blood T cell repertoires in COVID-19. Overall study context: The origin of the acute and convalescent COVID-19 samples was the United States, Italy and Spain. PBMCs, B-cell-depleted T cells, or T cells were the source of the cDNA or gDNA that made up the material.

CDR3 length: 13 amino acids. Germline CDR1 SGHAT, CDR2 FQNNGV. V was pared by 4 bases and J by 6 bases, with 5 bases of the junction left unmatched. Authors' methods: Amplifying reference gene primers gave estimates of nucleated cell counts. Produced via immunoSEQ multiplex PCR; TCRdb's table is partial and in-frame only. That table supplies the V and J calls and clone size; D and trimming were determined from the DNA. The data contain around 140,000 clones, roughly 88% of them seen just once; the ten biggest clones take up approximately 10%. This TCR was recovered from a man between 60 and 75 years old with active or convalescent COVID-19. The J gene is TRBJ2-7, the V gene TRBV11-2, with 8 nucleotides matching TRBD1. The sequencing input was peripheral blood. The CDR3 nucleotides read TGTGCCAGCAGCTCCGACAGGGGCGGCGAGCAGTACTTC. Translated, it gives CASSSDRGGEQYF. Complete variable domain (other parts from reference TRBV11-2 and TRBJ2-7): EAGVAQSPRYKIIEKRQSVAFWCNPISGHATLYWYQQILGQGPKLLIQFQNNGVVDDSQLPKDRFSAERLKGVDSTLKIQPAKLEDSAVYLCASSSDRGGEQYFGPGTRLTVT.